These T cell receptor beta chains were read from a single sample in a study of preoperative IRX-2 immunotherapy in early breast cancer. The table came from immunoSEQ multiplex PCR; TCRdb's copy has only in-frame clones and leaves some out. The sample has around 95,000 clones; just over 85% are singletons. The material sequenced was tumor tissue, taken after IRX-2 immunotherapy. The receptors were sampled from a human donor with breast cancer. Both conserved end residues are part of each CDR3. The D gene is left open where the match is weak. Expanded clones are given a class, and other clones once, few, many or no size at all.

TRBJ1-3 | once | TRBV18 | NA | TGTGCCAGCGCCGTGATCGGGACGGGAAACACCATATATTTT | CASAVIGTGNTIYF
TRBJ2-6 | NA | TRBV18 | TRBD1 | TGTGCCAGCTCACGCGAAACCCCGGGGACAGGGACCGGGGCCAACGTCCTGACTTTC | CASSRETPGTGTGANVLTF
TRBJ2-2 | NA | TRBV15 | NA | TGTGCCACCAGCAGAGATTTCAGTACAGGGAGGAACACCGGGGAGCTGTTTTTT | CATSRDFSTGRNTGELFF
TRBJ2-5 | NA | TRBV10-2 | NA | TGCGCCAGCACCAGAACAGGGAGCGTGTCCGGGGCCCAGTACTTC | CASTRTGSVSGAQYF
TRBJ1-1 | NA | TRBV6-8 | NA | TGTGCCAGCAGTTGGGGATCGGGGCCGGGGGAAGCTTTCTTT | CASSWGSGPGEAFF
TRBJ1-1 | NA | TRBV6-8 | NA | TGTGCCAGCAGTTACTCGGGGACCGTCAAAACTGAAGCTTTCTTT | CASSYSGTVKTEAFF
TRBJ2-7 | NA | TRBV29-1 | TRBD2 | TGCAGCGTTACCTTAGCGGGAGGGCCGTCCTACGAGCAGTACTTC | CSVTLAGGPSYEQYF
TRBJ2-1 | NA | TRBV5-1 | TRBD1 | TGCGCCAGCAGCTCCGCCGATCCGGGACAGGGGGCATACAATGAGCAGTTCTTC | CASSSADPGQGAYNEQFF
TRBJ1-1 | NA | TRBV15 | NA | TGTGCCACCAGCAGAGATCAGGGGACACTGAACACTGAAGCTTTCTTT | CATSRDQGTLNTEAFF
TRBJ1-2 | NA | TRBV6-8 | NA | TGTGCCAGCAGTTATTCGGGGCACTCCAACTATGGCTACACCTTC | CASSYSGHSNYGYTF
TRBJ1-3 | NA | TRBV7-6 | TRBD1 | TGTGCCAGCAGCGGGGGGACAGGGGGTACCATCCGTGGAAACACCATATATTTT | CASSGGTGGTIRGNTIYF
TRBJ1-1 | NA | TRBV6-8 | NA | TGTGCCAGCAGTCTACGATTGTTAACCCACGCAGAAGCTTTCTTT | CASSLRLLTHAEAFF
TRBJ1-2 | NA | TRBV5-1 | TRBD1 | TGCGCCAGCAGCTTAGGACAGGGGTCCTATGGCTACACCTTC | CASSLGQGSYGYTF
TRBJ2-7 | NA | TRBV18 | TRBD1 | TGTGCCAGCTCACTGACAGGGGCTAACTACGAGCAGTACTTC | CASSLTGANYEQYF
TRBJ2-5 | once | TRBV5-1 | NA | TGCGCCAGCAGCTCGGCCGGGATTTGGCAAGAGACCCAGTACTTC | CASSSAGIWQETQYF
TRBJ2-1 | NA | TRBV7-8 | TRBD2 | TGTGCCAGCAGCTTCGGGGGGAATAATGAGCAGTTCTTC | CASSFGGNNEQFF
TRBJ1-2 | NA | TRBV5-1 | NA | TGCGCCAGCAGCTTAGAAGGGTCGATCCACAATGGCTACACCTTC | CASSLEGSIHNGYTF
TRBJ2-7 | NA | TRBV6-8 | NA | TGTGCCAGCAGTTACTCACCGATCTCCTACGAGCAGTACTTC | CASSYSPISYEQYF
TRBJ2-2 | NA | TRBV19 | NA | TGTGCCAGTAGTCCGCAGCGGACAAACACCGGGGAGCTGTTTTTT | CASSPQRTNTGELFF
TRBJ2-7 | NA | TRBV30 | TRBD2 | TGTGCCTGGAGCGCAGCACGGCTAGCGGGGAACTACGAGCAGTACTTC | CAWSAARLAGNYEQYF
TRBJ2-3 | once | TRBV1 | NA | TGCACCAGCTTCCGGGGGGCCCCTGGCACAGATACGCAGTATTTT | CTSFRGAPGTDTQYF
TRBJ2-1 | NA | TRBV28 | NA | TGTGCCAGCAGCTATTCACAAGGTGAGCAGTTCTTC | CASSYSQGEQFF
TRBJ2-1 | NA | TRBV7-6 | NA | TGTGCCAGCAGCTATAGGGCCCCTGGCAATGAGCAGTTCTTC | CASSYRAPGNEQFF
TRBJ1-5 | once | TRBV6-8 | NA | TGTGCCAGCAGTCGCGCGACTCCCGGGACGGTAAGCAATCAGCCCCAGCATTTT | CASSRATPGTVSNQPQHF
TRBJ1-1 | NA | TRBV12-5 | TRBD1 | TGTGCTAGTGGTTTGGGACAGGGCCTACGGGTTTTCTTT | CASGLGQGLRVFF
TRBJ2-7 | NA | TRBV7-5 | NA | TGTGCCAGCAGCGACGAAATCAATTACTCCTACGAGCAGTACTTC | CASSDEINYSYEQYF
TRBJ2-4 | few | TRBV30 | NA | TGTGCCTGGAGTGAGTACAGGAACATTCAGTACTTC | CAWSEYRNIQYF
TRBJ1-1 | NA | TRBV19 | NA | TGTGCCAGTAGTACCAGGGGTTCCCACACTGAAGCTTTCTTT | CASSTRGSHTEAFF
TRBJ2-1 | NA | TRBV6-8 | TRBD1 | TGTGCCAGCAGCCTCGTCGGGACAGAGTACAATGAGCAGTTCTTC | CASSLVGTEYNEQFF
TRBJ2-5 | NA | TRBV10-1 | NA | TGCGCCAGCAGTCCCGGATGGGGGAAAGAGACCCAGTACTTC | CASSPGWGKETQYF
TRBJ2-2 | NA | TRBV19 | TRBD1 | TGTGCCACCCGGACAGGGAAGGCCGGGGAGCTGTTTTTT | CATRTGKAGELFF
TRBJ1-5 | NA | TRBV15 | NA | TGTGCCACCAGCAGAGATTCCCCACAGGTTTGGGCTCAGCCCCAGCATTTT | CATSRDSPQVWAQPQHF
TRBJ2-7 | NA | TRBV7-4 | NA | TGTGCCAGCAGCCCAGGGGTGGCCTACGAGCAGTACTTC | CASSPGVAYEQYF
TRBJ2-3 | few | TRBV12-5 | NA | TGTGCTAGTGGGCGAGTCCCCACAGATACGCAGTATTTT | CASGRVPTDTQYF
TRBJ1-4 | NA | TRBV6-8 | NA | TGTGCCAGCAGTAAAAAGGGCCGTCGGGTGGATGAAAAACTGTTTTTT | CASSKKGRRVDEKLFF
TRBJ1-5 | NA | TRBV18 | NA | TGTGCCAGCTCACCGGGCAGAGAAGACAATCAGCCCCAGCATTTT | CASSPGREDNQPQHF
TRBJ2-1 | NA | TRBV5-1 | TRBD2 | TGCGCCAGCATGCTTGGTGGGGGGGCCTACAATGAGCAGTTCTTC | CASMLGGGAYNEQFF
TRBJ1-1 | NA | TRBV7-2 | NA | TGTGCCAGCAGCCACCGAAGGGTTGCTGAAGCTTTCTTT | CASSHRRVAEAFF
TRBJ1-4 | NA | TRBV5-1 | TRBD1 | TGCGCCAGCAGCTTGAATCCGGGACAGGGTGGGACGAATGAAAAACTGTTTTTT | CASSLNPGQGGTNEKLFF
TRBJ2-1 | NA | TRBV6-8 | NA | TGTGCCAGCACTTTGGACACTTACAATGAGCAGTTCTTC | CASTLDTYNEQFF
TRBJ1-4 | few | TRBV5-1 | TRBD1 | TGCGCCAGCAGCCTCGGGGACAGGGGTTTGGCTAATGAAAAACTGTTTTTT | CASSLGDRGLANEKLFF
TRBJ2-7 | NA | TRBV18 | NA | TGTGCCAGCTCACCGCAGACCTACGAGCAGTACTTC | CASSPQTYEQYF
TRBJ2-1 | few | TRBV7-6 | TRBD1 | TGTGCCAGCAGCTTATTGGGACAGAACAATGAGCAGTTCTTC | CASSLLGQNNEQFF
TRBJ1-5 | NA | TRBV15 | NA | TGTGCCACCAGCAGAGCCCGGGAGGGCAATCAGCCCCAGCATTTT | CATSRAREGNQPQHF
TRBJ2-1 | few | TRBV7-1 | NA | TGTGCCAGCAGTTTAGGGGGCTCCTACAATGAGCAGTTCTTC | CASSLGGSYNEQFF
TRBJ2-7 | once | TRBV5-1 | NA | TGCGCCAGCAGCAGGGGGTTCGGTTCCTACGAGCAGTACTTC | CASSRGFGSYEQYF
TRBJ2-1 | NA | TRBV5-1 | TRBD2 | TGCGCCAGCAGCCCGCGACCGGGACTAGCCAACGATGAGCAGTTCTTC | CASSPRPGLANDEQFF
TRBJ2-6 | NA | TRBV28 | NA | TGTGCCAGCAGCCGTCCCCCCTCGGGACAACTTCTGGGAGCCAACGTCCTGACTTTC | CASSRPPSGQLLGANVLTF
TRBJ2-2 | once | TRBV7-1 | NA | TGTGCCAGCAGCTTAGTTGACAGGACCTCCACCGGGGAGCTGTTTTTT | CASSLVDRTSTGELFF
TRBJ2-1 | NA | TRBV19 | NA | TGTGCCAGTAGCAACCTAGCTGGCTCCTACAATGAGCAGTTCTTC | CASSNLAGSYNEQFF